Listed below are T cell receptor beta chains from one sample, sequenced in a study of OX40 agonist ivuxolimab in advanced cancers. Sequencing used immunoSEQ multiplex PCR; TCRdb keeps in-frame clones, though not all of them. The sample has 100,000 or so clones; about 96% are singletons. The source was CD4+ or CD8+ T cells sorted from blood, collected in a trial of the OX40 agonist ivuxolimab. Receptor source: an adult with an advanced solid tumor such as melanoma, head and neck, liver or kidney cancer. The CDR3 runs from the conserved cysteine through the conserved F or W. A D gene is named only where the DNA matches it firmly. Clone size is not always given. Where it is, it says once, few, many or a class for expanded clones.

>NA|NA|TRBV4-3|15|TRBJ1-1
CASSQAARLNTEAFF
TGCGCCAGCAGCCAAGCAGCTAGGCTGAACACTGAAGCTTTCTTT
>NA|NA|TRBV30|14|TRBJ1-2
CAWREGQRSYGYTF
TGTGCCTGGAGAGAGGGGCAGCGGAGCTATGGCTACACCTTC
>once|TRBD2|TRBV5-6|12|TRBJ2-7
CASSPGGEEQYF
TGTGCCAGCAGCCCGGGGGGGGAGGAGCAGTACTTC
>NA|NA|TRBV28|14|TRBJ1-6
CASSLGTAGAPLHF
TGTGCCAGCAGCCTCGGGACGGCGGGAGCACCCCTCCACTTT
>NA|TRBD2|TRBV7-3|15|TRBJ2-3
CASRPSGATTDTQYF
TGTGCCAGCAGACCGAGCGGGGCCACCACAGATACGCAGTATTTT
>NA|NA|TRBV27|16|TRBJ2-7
CASSPRGGGGFRGQYF
TGTGCCAGCAGTCCTCGCGGGGGCGGAGGGTTTAGGGGGCAGTACTTC
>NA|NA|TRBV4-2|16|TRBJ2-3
CASSQGDSELRDTQYF
TGTGCCAGCAGCCAAGGTGATAGCGAGTTGAGAGATACGCAGTATTTT
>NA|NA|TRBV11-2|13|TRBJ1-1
CASGPSSNTEAFF
TGTGCCAGCGGGCCCAGCTCGAACACTGAAGCTTTCTTT
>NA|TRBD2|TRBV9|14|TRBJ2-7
CASSAGTSSYEQYF
TGTGCCAGCAGCGCCGGGACTAGCAGCTACGAGCAGTACTTC
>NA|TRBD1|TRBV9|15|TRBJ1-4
CASSVTGATNEKLFF
TGTGCCAGCAGCGTAACAGGGGCAACTAATGAAAAACTGTTTTTT
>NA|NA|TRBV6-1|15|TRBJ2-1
CASSEWAGSNNEQFF
TGTGCCAGCAGTGAATGGGCGGGGTCCAACAATGAGCAGTTCTTC
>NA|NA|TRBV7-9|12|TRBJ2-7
CASSPPGYEQYF
TGTGCCAGCAGCCCCCCTGGGTACGAGCAGTACTTC
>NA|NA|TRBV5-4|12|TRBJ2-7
CASSSGPADLDF
TGTGCCAGCAGCTCGGGACCCGCGGATCTCGACTTC
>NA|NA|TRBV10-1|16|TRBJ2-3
CASSESVGSSADTQYF
TGCGCCAGCAGTGAGTCGGTGGGATCATCCGCGGATACGCAGTATTTT
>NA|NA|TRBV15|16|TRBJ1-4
CATSRDTGTTNEKLFF
TGTGCCACCAGCAGAGACACGGGGACAACTAATGAAAAACTGTTTTTT
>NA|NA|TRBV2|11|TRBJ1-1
CASTYGKEAFF
TGTGCCAGCACGTATGGGAAAGAAGCTTTCTTT
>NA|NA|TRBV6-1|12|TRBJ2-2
CAISYADGRLFF
TGTGCCATCAGCTATGCAGATGGGCGGCTGTTTTTT
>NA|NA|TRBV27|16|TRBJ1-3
CASSPVVGSSGNTIYF
TGTGCCAGCAGTCCTGTCGTTGGGAGCTCTGGAAACACCATATATTTT
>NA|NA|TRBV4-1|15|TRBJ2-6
CASSLVNSGANVLTF
TGCGCCAGCAGCCTTGTCAACTCTGGGGCCAACGTCCTGACTTTC
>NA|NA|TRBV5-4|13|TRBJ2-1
CASEWGAGNEQFF
TGTGCCAGCGAGTGGGGGGCTGGCAATGAGCAGTTCTTC
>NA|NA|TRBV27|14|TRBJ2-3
CASSLTEGTDTQYF
TGTGCCAGCAGCTTAACGGAAGGCACAGATACGCAGTATTTT
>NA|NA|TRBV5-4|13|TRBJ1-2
CASSGGVGYGYTF
TGTGCCAGCAGTGGGGGAGTTGGCTATGGCTACACCTTC
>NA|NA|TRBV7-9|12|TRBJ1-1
CASSFGNTEAFF
TGTGCCAGCAGCTTTGGGAACACTGAAGCTTTCTTT
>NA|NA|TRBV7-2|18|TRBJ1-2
CASSFHRDTVYANYGYTF
TGTGCCAGCAGCTTTCACCGGGACACGGTTTATGCTAACTATGGCTACACCTTC
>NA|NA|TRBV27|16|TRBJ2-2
CASSPVQGKNTGELFF
TGTGCCAGCAGTCCGGTTCAGGGGAAGAACACCGGGGAGCTGTTTTTT
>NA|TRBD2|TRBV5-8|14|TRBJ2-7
CASSQTSGTYEQYF
TGTGCCAGCAGCCAAACTAGCGGGACCTACGAGCAGTACTTC